These T cell receptor beta chains were read from a single sample in a study of T-cell memory formation after mild COVID-19. TCRdb processed the 5' RACE reads anew with MiXCR; each CDR3 protein has one entry. Of approximately 240,000 distinct CDR3 sequences in the sample, about 17% were seen once. The sequenced material came from PBMCs or a T cell subset sorted from them (not recorded which). Source of these receptors: a man younger than 35 who had mild COVID-19 (a few samples of this study predate the infection). Cell type and time point are not known. Each CDR3 is given with its conserved first and last residue. D genes are given only for firm matches. Size tells how often a clone was seen (once, few, many) or the class of an expanded clone, and some rows leave it out.

.	.	TRBV20-1	TRBJ2-1	CSAGGHLVGNEQFF	TGCAGTGCTGGGGGACATTTAGTAGGGAATGAGCAGTTCTTC
.	.	TRBV4-2	TRBJ2-3	CASSQENRRGGTDTQYF	TGTGCCAGCAGCCAAGAGAATCGGCGGGGTGGCACAGATACGCAGTATTTT
few	TRBD2	TRBV28	TRBJ2-5	CASHSGGRKTQYF	TGTGCCAGCCACTCGGGGGGGCGGAAGACCCAGTACTTC
few	.	TRBV5-1	TRBJ1-2	CASSLGSGGRPVYGYTF	TGCGCCAGCAGCTTGGGGTCGGGAGGTCGACCCGTCTATGGCTACACCTTC
few	.	TRBV4-1	TRBJ1-2	CASSPRTDLGYTF	TGCGCCAGCAGCCCCCGGACAGATCTTGGCTACACCTTC
.	.	TRBV24-1	TRBJ1-5	CATNRVNQPQHF	TGTGCCACCAACAGGGTCAATCAGCCCCAGCATTTT
.	TRBD1	TRBV4-1	TRBJ1-3	CASSHQISGTEYF	TGCGCCAGCAGCCACCAGATCTCCGGGACAGAATATTTT
.	TRBD1	TRBV3-1	TRBJ1-1	CASSRLQGASEAFF	TGTGCCAGCAGCCGATTACAGGGGGCATCTGAAGCTTTCTTT
.	.	TRBV5-1	TRBJ1-3	CASSLGASSGNTIYF	TGCGCCAGCAGCTTGGGGGCCAGCTCTGGAAACACCATATATTTT
.	TRBD2	TRBV7-9	TRBJ2-5	CASSYRPSGVSETQYF	TGTGCCAGCAGCTATCGTCCCAGCGGGGTATCAGAGACCCAGTACTTC
few	.	TRBV2	TRBJ1-2	CASSGVGDYGYTF	TGTGCCAGCAGTGGGGTCGGTGACTATGGCTACACCTTC
few	.	TRBV7-2	TRBJ2-2	CASSLGERTGELFF	TGTGCCAGCAGCTTGGGGGAACGCACCGGGGAGCTGTTTTTT
.	TRBD1	TRBV13	TRBJ2-7	CASRERQGPSSYEQYF	TGTGCCAGCAGGGAGAGACAGGGGCCAAGCTCCTACGAGCAGTACTTC
.	TRBD1	TRBV4-3	TRBJ2-1	CASSQVLGQGNNEQFF	TGCGCCAGCAGCCAAGTCTTAGGACAGGGAAACAATGAGCAGTTCTTC
.	.	TRBV7-9	TRBJ2-3	CASSPTGRGRTDTQYF	TGTGCCAGCAGCCCCACTGGCAGGGGAAGAACAGATACGCAGTATTTT
few	.	TRBV5-4	TRBJ1-1	CASSLEGWRNTEAFF	TGTGCCAGCAGCTTGGAGGGGTGGAGGAACACTGAAGCTTTCTTT
.	TRBD2	TRBV7-7	TRBJ2-5	CASSLGSGGGSETQYF	TGTGCTAGCAGCTTAGGATCCGGGGGGGGCTCAGAGACCCAGTACTTC
.	TRBD1	TRBV28	TRBJ2-3	CASISRTGVTDTQYF	TGTGCCAGCATTTCACGGACAGGGGTCACAGATACGCAGTATTTT
few	TRBD1	TRBV20-1	TRBJ2-5	CSATSPGQGTSKTQYF	TGCAGTGCCACTAGCCCGGGACAGGGGACATCGAAGACCCAGTACTTC
many	.	TRBV11-2	TRBJ1-1	CASSLNGETEAFF	TGTGCCAGCAGCTTGAACGGGGAGACTGAAGCTTTCTTT
many	.	TRBV7-2	TRBJ2-2	CASSFLSTGELFF	TGTGCCAGCAGCTTCCTCTCTACCGGGGAGCTGTTTTTT
.	.	TRBV5-1	TRBJ1-6	CASKSGNSPLHF	TGCGCCAGCAAGTCAGGGAATTCACCCCTCCACTTT
many	TRBD2	TRBV7-8	TRBJ2-3	CASSLVGLAGPDTQYF	TGTGCCAGCAGCTTAGTAGGACTAGCGGGTCCAGATACGCAGTATTTT
few	TRBD2	TRBV7-9	TRBJ2-1	CASSRRGGPDNEQFF	TGTGCCAGCAGCCGGCGGGGGGGCCCGGACAATGAGCAGTTCTTC
.	.	TRBV4-1	TRBJ1-6	CASSYLTDNSPLHF	TGCGCCAGCAGCTACCTCACCGATAATTCACCCCTCCACTTT
.	.	TRBV13	TRBJ2-7	CASSRLLESYEQYF	TGTGCCAGCAGTAGACTACTAGAGTCCTACGAGCAGTACTTC